A selection of T cell receptor beta chains follows, all from one sample in a study of TIL therapy for anti-PD-1-resistant metastatic lung cancer. Sequencing used immunoSEQ multiplex PCR; TCRdb keeps in-frame clones, though not all of them. Of roughly 60,000 clones in the sample, 80% to 90% were seen once. The specimen comprised blood, sampled at baseline. The receptors originated from a person aged 30 to 80 with non-small cell lung cancer. CDR3s include the opening cysteine and the closing phenylalanine or tryptophan. D genes are given only for firm matches. Clone sizes are given selectively: once, few, many, or a class where the clone is expanded.

>TRBD1|TRBV6-5|TRBJ2-7|-
TGTGCCAGCAGTACAGGGGGCGGCTACGAGCAGTACTTC
CASSTGGGYEQYF
>TRBD1|TRBV2|TRBJ1-2|-
TGTGCCAGAGACTTGGGGACAGGGGATGGCTACACCTTC
CARDLGTGDGYTF
>-|TRBV27|TRBJ1-6|-
TGTGCCAGCAGTTTGGACGGAAGCTCCTATAATTCACCCCTCCACTTT
CASSLDGSSYNSPLHF
>-|TRBV2|TRBJ2-7|-
TGTGCCAGCAGCCCTGGCAGATACGAGCAGTACTTC
CASSPGRYEQYF
>-|TRBV5-4|TRBJ2-3|once
TGTGCCAGCAGCGTTCGACAGGTTAGCACAGATACGCAGTATTTT
CASSVRQVSTDTQYF
>-|TRBV5-4|TRBJ2-6|-
TGTGCCAGCAGCTTGACAGAAACGCTGGCCAACGTCCTGACTTTC
CASSLTETLANVLTF
>TRBD1|TRBV10-3|TRBJ1-1|-
TGTGCCATCAGTGAGTCGGGACAGGGGGCCGGGAACACTGAAGCTTTCTTT
CAISESGQGAGNTEAFF
>-|TRBV11-2|TRBJ1-5|few
TGTGCCAGCAGCTTAATGGATTCCAATCAGCCCCAGCATTTT
CASSLMDSNQPQHF
>-|TRBV6-1|TRBJ2-3|-
TGTGCCAGCAGTGAAGACCTCTGGGGCACAGATACGCAGTATTTT
CASSEDLWGTDTQYF
>TRBD2|TRBV5-4|TRBJ2-1|-
TGTGCCAGCAGCTGGGGGACTAGCGGGATTGATGAGCAGTTCTTC
CASSWGTSGIDEQFF
>-|TRBV6-5|TRBJ1-2|-
TGTGCCAGCAGTTACGATTGGGGGGTGGATGGCTACACCTTC
CASSYDWGVDGYTF
>TRBD1|TRBV27|TRBJ2-3|-
TGTGCCAGCAGTTCCCGAGCGACAGGGGCAACATCAACAGATACGCAGTATTTT
CASSSRATGATSTDTQYF
>-|TRBV30|TRBJ2-3|-
TGTGCCTGGAGTCCCCGAGGGATAGGAGGTGAAGATACGCAGTATTTT
CAWSPRGIGGEDTQYF
>TRBD1|TRBV6-1|TRBJ1-5|-
TGTGCCAGCAGTGAAGCGGGACAGTTCCAGGGTCAGCCCCAGCATTTT
CASSEAGQFQGQPQHF
>-|TRBV28|TRBJ2-7|-
TGTGCCAGCAGTTTCCGGGGTTTAGAGACCTACGAGCAGTACTTC
CASSFRGLETYEQYF
>-|TRBV21-1|TRBJ2-2|-
TGTGCCAGCAGCTCCCTGGGGGGCAGCGGGAGAAGCGGGGAGCTGTTTTTT
CASSSLGGSGRSGELFF
>TRBD2|TRBV4-1|TRBJ2-1|-
TGCGCCAGCAGTCTGCTAGCGGTGAGCTCCTACAATGAGCAGTTCTTC
CASSLLAVSSYNEQFF
>TRBD2|TRBV2|TRBJ2-3|-
TGTGCCAGCAGTGTGGGGCGGGGGGTCACCAGAGATACGCAGTATTTT
CASSVGRGVTRDTQYF
>TRBD1|TRBV5-4|TRBJ2-7|-
TGTGCCAGCAGCTTCAGGACAGGGTTAACCTACGAGCAGTACTTC
CASSFRTGLTYEQYF
>TRBD2|TRBV28|TRBJ2-1|-
TGTGCCAGCAGTCAATTCTGGACTAGCGAAACCTACAATGAGCAGTTCTTC
CASSQFWTSETYNEQFF
>-|TRBV28|TRBJ2-7|-
TGTGCCAGCAGTCCTCCTGGTACCTCCTACGAGCAGTACTTC
CASSPPGTSYEQYF
>-|TRBV5-1|TRBJ1-1|-
TGCGCCAGCAGCGCTACAGGGTACGGCACTGAAGCTTTCTTT
CASSATGYGTEAFF
>-|TRBV4-2|TRBJ2-3|-
TGTGCCAGCAGCCGAGCTAGGGGGGGCAACACAGATACGCAGTATTTT
CASSRARGGNTDTQYF
>-|TRBV25-1|TRBJ2-5|-
TGTGCCAGCCCTACCCCGCCAGGGATCGAAGAGACCCAGTACTTC
CASPTPPGIEETQYF
>-|TRBV18|TRBJ2-2|-
TGTGCCAGCTCACCGGGGGCGGAGACCGGGGAGCTGTTTTTT
CASSPGAETGELFF
>-|TRBV19|TRBJ1-6|-
TGTGCCAGTAGTATAGATCGTGGTTATAATTCACCCCTCCACTTT
CASSIDRGYNSPLHF
>-|TRBV5-1|TRBJ1-2|-
TGCGCCAGCAGCTTGGAAGGTTATGGCTACACCTTC
CASSLEGYGYTF
>TRBD1|TRBV6-1|TRBJ2-5|-
TGTGCCAGCAGTGCTAACATCAGGGGGAAAGGAAAGACCCAGTACTTC
CASSANIRGKGKTQYF
>-|TRBV12-3/TRBV12-4|TRBJ2-2|-
TGTGCCAGCAGTTTCAACACCGGGGAGCTGTTTTTT
CASSFNTGELFF
>TRBD1|TRBV27|TRBJ1-2|-
TGTGCCAGCAGTTTAAGCCTCGGGGGAGGGGGCGAAGGCTACACCTTC
CASSLSLGGGGEGYTF
>-|TRBV3-1/TRBV3-2|TRBJ2-6|-
TGTGCCAGCAGCCCGGACGCCCGAAGCTCTGGGGCCAACGTCCTGACTTTC
CASSPDARSSGANVLTF
>-|TRBV30|TRBJ2-1|-
TGTGCCTGGACCCCGCCGGCAGGGGAGGGCAATGAGCAGTTCTTC
CAWTPPAGEGNEQFF
>-|TRBV18|TRBJ1-2|-
TGTGCCAGCTCACCTGAGTTATCCAACTATGGCTACACCTTC
CASSPELSNYGYTF